The 21 T cell receptor beta chains in this list originate from one sample, sequenced in a study of blood T cell repertoires in COVID-19. Sequencing used immunoSEQ multiplex PCR; TCRdb keeps in-frame clones, though not all of them. The sample has approximately 99,000 clones; 84% are singletons. Input material: peripheral blood. The receptors come from a man in his 70s with active or convalescent COVID-19.

This chain joins TRBV19 and TRBJ2-3; 12 positions match TRBD2. The ends lost 5 bases at V and 8 bases at J; junction bases unmatched: 14. The CDR3 covers 17 residues. Germline V gene lookup returns CDR1 LNHDA and CDR2 SQIVND (reference sequence). The CDR3 DNA sequence: TGTGCCAGTAGTGTAAACCGACTAGCGGGGGCCCAGGGTACGCAGTATTTT. Its translation: CASSVNRLAGAQGTQYF.

The chain uses TRBV2 and TRBJ1-2, with a tentative D call TRBD1 (6 bases). The CDR3 is 15 amino acids. From germline, CDR1 is SNHLY and CDR2 FYNNEI. V dropped 4 bases and J dropped 4 bases, with 16 bases sitting between them. The CDR3 region has the DNA TGTGCCAGCAGTGTGGTTCAGGGGACGGCCTATGGCTACACCTTC. Its protein product is CASSVVQGTAYGYTF. Looking up the rest from reference TRBV2 and TRBJ1-2 gives the full variable domain: EPEVTQTPSHQVTQMGQEVILRCVPISNHLYFYWYRQILGQKVEFLVSFYNNEISEKSEIFDDQFSVERPDGSNFTLKIRSTKLEDSAMYFCASSVVQGTAYGYTFGSGTRLTVV.

The sample holds many counts of this clone. The sample has other DNA sequences that encode this CDR3 too. The chain is built from TRBV5-1 and TRBJ2-6; D call uncertain. CDR1 is SGHRS, CDR2 YFSETQ, per germline. The CDR3 is 15 amino acids. V dropped 0 bases and J dropped 0 bases, with 4 bases sitting between them. CDR3 sequence (DNA): TGCGCCAGCAGCTTGGTACTCTCTGGGGCCAACGTCCTGACTTTC. It translates to CASSLVLSGANVLTF.

The chain joins TRBV11-1 to TRBJ2-7; TRBD1 agrees at 11 bases. Germline CDR1 reads SGHAT; CDR2 reads FQDESV (reference sequence). The CDR3 is 15 residues long. V lost 5 bases, J lost 0 bases, and 3 bases stayed unmatched. CDR3: CASSPGTGGSYEQYF. The CDR3 DNA follows: TGTGCCAGCAGCCCAGGGACAGGGGGCTCCTACGAGCAGTACTTC.

The J gene is TRBJ2-3, the V gene TRBV7-2, with TRBD2 matching over 14 bases. The V gene end was trimmed by 1 base and the J gene end by 5 bases; junction bases not matched to a gene: 5. Per germline, CDR1 SGHTA and CDR2 FQGNSA. The CDR3 has 17 amino acids. The CDR3 loop is CASSLGTSGGLGDTQYF. The DNA for the CDR3 is TGTGCCAGCAGCTTAGGGACTAGCGGGGGGCTGGGAGATACGCAGTATTTT.

This clone showed up just a few times. The chain recombines TRBV6-5 with TRBJ1-1; possibly TRBD1 for D (5 bases). This CDR3 is 13 amino acids long. CDR1 MNHEY and CDR2 SVGAGI come from the germline V gene. The germline V and J ends were trimmed by 6 bases and 10 bases, with 18 bases remaining between them. The CDR3 is CASRPDKGGGAFF. The CDR3, as DNA: TGTGCCAGCAGGCCGGACAAGGGTGGCGGAGCTTTCTTT.

The chain combines TRBV30 with TRBJ2-1; the match to TRBD1 covers 9 bases. The trim removed 0 bases at V and 6 bases at J, leaving 3 bases unmatched. There are 14 residues in the CDR3. The germline gives CDR1 GTSNPN, CDR2 SVGIG (reference sequence). CDR3: CAWSVPGQGNEQFF. The CDR3 DNA is TGTGCCTGGAGTGTGCCGGGACAGGGCAATGAGCAGTTCTTC.

The chain couples TRBV7-3 to TRBJ2-7, with TRBD1 identical over 11 bases. CDR1 SGHTA and CDR2 FQGTGA come from the germline V gene. This CDR3 contains 13 residues. With V trimmed by 4 bases and J by 6 bases, 2 bases remained unmatched. CDR3 coding DNA: TGTGCCAGCAGCTCGGGACAGGGGGGCGAGCAGTACTTC. This encodes CASSSGQGGEQYF.

The chain uses TRBV6-2 or TRBV6-3 and TRBJ1-2; maybe TRBD1 (5 bases). CDR1 and CDR2 from the germline V gene are MNHEY and SVGEGT. Trimming removed 4 bases from V and 2 bases from J, with 8 bases in between. The CDR3 spans 13 residues. The CDR3 DNA reads as TGTGCCAGCAGTTTTTACAGGAACTATGGCTACACCTTC. This translates into CASSFYRNYGYTF.

The chain joins TRBV28 to TRBJ2-7, with D unclear. V was trimmed by 7 bases and J by 0 bases, leaving 7 bases between them. Per germline, CDR1 MDHEN and CDR2 SYDVKM. There are 12 residues in the CDR3. CDR3 in DNA: TGTGCCAGCATAGACACCTCCTACGAGCAGTACTTC. Its translation is CASIDTSYEQYF.

V usage is TRBV9 and J usage is TRBJ2-3; tentatively, D is TRBD2 (6 bases). In germline, CDR1 is SGDLS, CDR2 YYNGEE. The CDR3 has 16 amino acids. V lost 0 bases and J 1 base, leaving 12 bases between the germline ends. CDR3 in amino acids: CASSVEAWEGTDTQYF. The DNA for the CDR3 is TGTGCCAGCAGCGTAGAAGCATGGGAGGGCACAGATACGCAGTATTTT.

This clone was found once. The V gene is TRBV5-4, the J gene TRBJ2-7; TRBD2 matches 9 bases. Germline lookup yields CDR1 SGHNT and CDR2 YYREEE (reference sequence). The CDR3 loop spans 14 amino acids. V lost 0 bases to trimming and J lost 6 bases; unmatched junction nucleotides: 4. CDR3 loop: CASSLGGGGSEQYF. The CDR3 nucleotides are TGTGCCAGCAGCTTGGGCGGGGGGGGCTCCGAGCAGTACTTC.

This clone was seen only once. The chain joins TRBV29-1 to TRBJ2-3; tentatively, D is TRBD2 (5 bases). V was shortened by 6 bases and J by 0 bases, with 16 bases between the two germline ends. The CDR3 spans 15 residues. Germline CDR1 reads SQVTM; CDR2 reads ANQGSEA. CDR3 residues: CSVARVSGSTDTQYF. The DNA for the CDR3 is TGCAGCGTGGCGAGGGTCTCCGGTAGCACAGATACGCAGTATTTT.

Points on this clone: A much larger clone differs from this one at a single base, so this may be a read error. The chain employs TRBV5-6 and TRBJ1-5; 8 nucleotides agree with TRBD1. The CDR3 totals 14 residues. Per the germline V gene, CDR1 is SGHDT and CDR2 is YYEEEE. Trimming took 4 bases from V and 2 from J; bases not matched to a gene: 2. CDR3 nucleotide sequence: TGTGCCAGCAGCCCGACAGGGGGCAATCAGCCCCAGCATTTT. Translation gives CASSPTGGNQPQHF. Filled out from reference TRBV5-6 and TRBJ1-5, the complete variable domain reads DAGVTQSPTHLIKTRGQQVTLRCSPKSGHDTVSWYQQALGQGPQFIFQYYEEEERQRGNFPDRFSGHQFPNYSSELNVNALLLGDSALYLCASSPTGGNQPQHFGDGTRLSIL.

This chain uses TRBV5-5 with TRBJ2-5, with D perhaps TRBD1 (5 bases). The CDR3 runs to 13 residues. Germline V gives CDR1 SGHKS, CDR2 YYEKEE (reference sequence). Trimming left V 4 bases short and J 6 bases short, with 13 bases between. CDR3 bases: TGTGCCAGCAGCGTTGACAGCACGCAGACCCAGTACTTC. Protein product: CASSVDSTQTQYF. Filled out from reference TRBV5-5 and TRBJ2-5, the complete variable domain reads DAGVTQSPTHLIKTRGQQVTLRCSPISGHKSVSWYQQVLGQGPQFIFQYYEKEERGRGNFPDRFSARQFPNYSSELNVNALLLGDSALYLCASSVDSTQTQYFGPGTRLLVL.

The chain employs TRBV28 and TRBJ1-4, with D possibly matching TRBD1 (5 bases). Deletions cut 4 bases from V and 0 bases from J, with 9 bases between. The CDR3 sequence is 15 residues long. The germline V gene encodes CDR1 MDHEN and CDR2 SYDVKM. The CDR3 region is CASSSDSATNEKLFF. The CDR3 nucleotides read TGTGCCAGCAGTTCCGACAGTGCAACTAATGAAAAACTGTTTTTT.

The sample holds one count of this clone. V gene TRBV2 combines with J gene TRBJ1-2; weak D call: TRBD1 (5 bases). The CDR3 length is 14 residues. The germline V gene has CDR1 SNHLY and CDR2 FYNNEI. Trimming stripped 3 bases from V and 7 bases from J, with 15 bases between. The CDR3 region has the DNA TGTGCCAGCAGTGATGGGCAGGGCGGGAGTGGCTACACCTTC. It translates to CASSDGQGGSGYTF.

The chain uses TRBV18 and TRBJ1-1; TRBD1 is a possible D gene (5 bases). The germline V gene encodes CDR1 KGHSH and CDR2 LQKENI. CDR3 length equals 14 residues. Trimming stripped 6 bases from V and 3 bases from J, with 14 bases between. This CDR3 reads CASSRAGGDTEAFF. The CDR3 nucleotides read TGTGCCAGCTCCCGGGCCGGGGGTGACACTGAAGCTTTCTTT.

The chain has TRBV11-1 and TRBJ2-5, with 9 bases that match TRBD1. The CDR3 consists of 15 residues. The V gene end was trimmed by 4 bases and the J gene end by 2 bases; junction bases not matched to a gene: 5. CDR1 is SGHAT, CDR2 FQDESV, per germline (reference sequence). The DNA for the CDR3 is TGTGCCAGCAGCTCGGGGACAGGGCGGCAAGAGACCCAGTACTTC. As protein: CASSSGTGRQETQYF.

This clone was seen a handful of times. The chain recombines TRBV18 with TRBJ2-1; TRBD1 aligns across 9 bases. The germline CDR1 and CDR2 sequences are KGHSH and LQKENI. V dropped 2 bases and J dropped 7; count of bases not matched to a gene: 6. CDR3 length: 15 amino acids. The CDR3 is CASSPKGQGGNEQFF. DNA of the CDR3: TGTGCCAGCTCACCAAAGGGACAGGGAGGGAATGAGCAGTTCTTC. Supplemented by reference TRBV18 and TRBJ2-1, the full variable domain reads NAGVMQNPRHLVRRRGQEARLRCSPMKGHSHVYWYRQLPEEGLKFMVYLQKENIIDESGMPKERFSAEFPKEGPSILRIQQVVRGDSAAYFCASSPKGQGGNEQFFGPGTRLTVL.

The CDR3 DNA follows: TGCGCCAGCAGTCACGCCGGGACAGGGGACACCGGGGAGCTGTTTTTT. It is translated as CASSHAGTGDTGELFF. The chain links TRBV23-1 to TRBJ2-2, with TRBD1 identical over 10 bases. TRBV23-1 carries the ORF label, with uncertain function. The CDR3 is 16 amino acids. Trimming took 3 bases from V and 3 from J; bases not matched to a gene: 4.